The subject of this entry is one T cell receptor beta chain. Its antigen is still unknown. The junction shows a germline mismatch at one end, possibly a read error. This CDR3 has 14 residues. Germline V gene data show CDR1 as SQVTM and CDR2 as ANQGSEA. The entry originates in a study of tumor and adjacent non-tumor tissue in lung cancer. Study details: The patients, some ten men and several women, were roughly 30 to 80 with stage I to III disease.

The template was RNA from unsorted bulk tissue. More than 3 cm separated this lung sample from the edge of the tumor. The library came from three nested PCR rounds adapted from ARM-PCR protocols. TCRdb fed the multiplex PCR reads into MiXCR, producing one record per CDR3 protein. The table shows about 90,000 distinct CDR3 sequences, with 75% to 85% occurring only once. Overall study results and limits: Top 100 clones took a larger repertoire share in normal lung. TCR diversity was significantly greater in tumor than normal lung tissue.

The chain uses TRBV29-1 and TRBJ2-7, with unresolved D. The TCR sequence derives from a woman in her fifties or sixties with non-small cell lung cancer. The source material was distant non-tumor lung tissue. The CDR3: CGVLSAFSTYEQYF. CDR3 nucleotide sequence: TGCGGCGTTCTCTCAGCGTTTAGCACCTACGAGCAGTACTTC.